The rows below give T cell receptor beta chains drawn from one sample of a study. A single record per CDR3 protein comes from TCRdb applying MiXCR to the multiplex PCR reads. The profile covers about 1,000 distinct CDR3 sequences, with roughly 9% appearing a single time and approximately 86% taken by the ten largest. Sequenced input: naive CD4+ T cells sorted from blood. These receptors were obtained from a female donor with breast cancer. Each CDR3 is given with its conserved first and last residue. Each record gives: D gene, V gene, clone size, J gene, CDR3 protein, CDR3 DNA. The D gene is left open where the match is weak. Not every row has a clone size; where given, it reads once, few, many or a size class.

>-|TRBV12-3/TRBV12-4|medium-sized|TRBJ1-2
CASSFNREYGYTF
TGTGCCAGCAGTTTTAACAGGGAATATGGCTACACCTTC
>-|TRBV12-3/TRBV12-4|many|TRBJ1-2
CASSYLRAGYGYTF
TGTGCCAGCAGTTATTTAAGGGCGGGCTATGGCTACACCTTC
>-|TRBV12-3/TRBV12-4|medium-sized|TRBJ1-2
CASSQRAGYTF
TGTGCCAGCAGCCAGCGGGCGGGCTACACCTTC
>TRBD1|TRBV12-3/TRBV12-4|many|TRBJ1-2
CASSSRGDRGIYGYTF
TGTGCCAGCAGTTCACGCGGGGACAGGGGTATCTATGGCTACACCTTC
>TRBD1|TRBV12-3/TRBV12-4|many|TRBJ1-2
CASSRDRLRGYTF
TGTGCCAGCAGCCGGGACAGACTACGGGGCTACACCTTC
>TRBD1|TRBV12-3/TRBV12-4|many|TRBJ1-2
CASTRDRVSGYTF
TGTGCCAGCACCCGGGACAGGGTCAGTGGCTACACCTTC
>-|TRBV12-3/TRBV12-4|medium-sized|TRBJ1-2
CASSLRAGYTF
TGTGCCAGCAGTTTACGGGCTGGCTACACCTTC
>-|TRBV12-3/TRBV12-4|-|TRBJ1-2
CASSLGTGHTF
TGTGCCAGCAGCTTAGGGACCGGGCACACCTTC
>-|TRBV12-3/TRBV12-4|many|TRBJ1-2
CASSLAGYGYTF
TGTGCCAGCAGTTTAGCAGGGTATGGCTACACCTTC
>-|TRBV12-3/TRBV12-4|medium-sized|TRBJ1-2
CASSLDLNYGYTF
TGTGCCAGCAGTTTAGATCTGAACTATGGCTACACCTTC
>-|TRBV12-3/TRBV12-4|medium-sized|TRBJ1-2
CASTGTGYFGYTF
TGTGCCAGCACCGGGACGGGGTACTTTGGCTACACCTTC
>TRBD1|TRBV12-3/TRBV12-4|many|TRBJ1-2
CASRDRDRGYGYTF
TGTGCCAGCAGGGACCGGGACAGGGGCTATGGCTACACCTTC
>TRBD1|TRBV12-3/TRBV12-4|many|TRBJ1-2
CASSRQGTGWGYTF
TGTGCCAGCAGCCGACAAGGGACAGGCTGGGGCTACACCTTC
>-|TRBV12-3/TRBV12-4|medium-sized|TRBJ1-2
CASRKDTQANYGYTF
TGTGCCAGCAGGAAGGACACTCAAGCTAACTATGGCTACACCTTC
>-|TRBV12-3/TRBV12-4|medium-sized|TRBJ1-2
CASSRLISNYGYTF
TGTGCCAGCAGCCGACTGATCTCGAACTATGGCTACACCTTC
>-|TRBV12-3/TRBV12-4|-|TRBJ1-2
CASTTTLSYGYTF
TGTGCCAGCACAACCACGCTGAGCTATGGCTACACCTTC
>-|TRBV12-3/TRBV12-4|few|TRBJ1-2
CASSKILRQAHYGYTF
TGTGCCAGCAGCAAAATTCTCAGACAGGCCCACTATGGCTACACCTTC
>-|TRBV12-3/TRBV12-4|many|TRBJ1-2
CASSQRTVNNYGYTF
TGTGCCAGCAGCCAGCGGACAGTAAATAACTATGGCTACACCTTC
>-|TRBV12-3/TRBV12-4|many|TRBJ1-2
CASSLQGRGYTF
TGTGCCAGCAGCCTACAGGGTCGCGGCTACACCTTC
>TRBD1|TRBV12-3/TRBV12-4|many|TRBJ1-2
CASSSTGAEGYTF
TGTGCCAGCAGTTCGACAGGGGCGGAGGGCTACACCTTC
>-|TRBV12-3/TRBV12-4|-|TRBJ1-2
CASSLSAGYTF
TGTGCCAGCAGTTTGAGTGCGGGCTACACCTTC
>-|TRBV12-3/TRBV12-4|-|TRBJ1-2
CASSETGTLGGYTF
TGTGCCAGCAGTGAGACGGGAACCCTGGGTGGCTACACCTTC